This TCR beta chain stems from a study of PD-L1 blockade in urothelial cancer. In the study overall: When blood samples were assessed, the median T cell count was 141,255.

Produced via immunoSEQ multiplex PCR; TCRdb's table is partial and in-frame only. The table shows about 81,000 clones, with over 90% occurring only once. The CDR3 has 16 residues. Germline lookup yields CDR1 SGHDN and CDR2 FVKESK. V was trimmed by 0 bases and J by 6 bases, leaving 15 bases between them. The sample consisted of PBMCs, taken around atezolizumab (anti-PD-L1) treatment. The J gene is TRBJ2-1, the V gene TRBV14, with D possibly matching TRBD1 (6 bases). The TCR was taken from a man aged 60-69 years with urothelial cancer. CDR3 sequence: CASSQDGKGQSNEQFF. As DNA, the CDR3 is TGTGCCAGCAGCCAAGATGGAAAAGGACAGTCCAATGAGCAGTTCTTC.